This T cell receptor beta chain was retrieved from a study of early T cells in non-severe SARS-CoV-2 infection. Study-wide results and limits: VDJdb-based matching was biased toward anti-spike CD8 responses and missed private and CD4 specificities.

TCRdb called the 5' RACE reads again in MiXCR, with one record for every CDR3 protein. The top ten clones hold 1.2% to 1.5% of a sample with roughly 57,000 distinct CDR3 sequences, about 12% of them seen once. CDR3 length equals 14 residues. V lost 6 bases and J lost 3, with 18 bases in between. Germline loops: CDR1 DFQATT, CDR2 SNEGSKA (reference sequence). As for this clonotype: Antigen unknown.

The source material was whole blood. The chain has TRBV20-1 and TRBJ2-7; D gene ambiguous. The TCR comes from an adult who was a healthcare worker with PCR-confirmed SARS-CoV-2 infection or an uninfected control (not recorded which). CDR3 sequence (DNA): TGCAGTGCCCTAAGGGATGTGGGTCTCTACGAGCAGTACTTC. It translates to CSALRDVGLYEQYF.